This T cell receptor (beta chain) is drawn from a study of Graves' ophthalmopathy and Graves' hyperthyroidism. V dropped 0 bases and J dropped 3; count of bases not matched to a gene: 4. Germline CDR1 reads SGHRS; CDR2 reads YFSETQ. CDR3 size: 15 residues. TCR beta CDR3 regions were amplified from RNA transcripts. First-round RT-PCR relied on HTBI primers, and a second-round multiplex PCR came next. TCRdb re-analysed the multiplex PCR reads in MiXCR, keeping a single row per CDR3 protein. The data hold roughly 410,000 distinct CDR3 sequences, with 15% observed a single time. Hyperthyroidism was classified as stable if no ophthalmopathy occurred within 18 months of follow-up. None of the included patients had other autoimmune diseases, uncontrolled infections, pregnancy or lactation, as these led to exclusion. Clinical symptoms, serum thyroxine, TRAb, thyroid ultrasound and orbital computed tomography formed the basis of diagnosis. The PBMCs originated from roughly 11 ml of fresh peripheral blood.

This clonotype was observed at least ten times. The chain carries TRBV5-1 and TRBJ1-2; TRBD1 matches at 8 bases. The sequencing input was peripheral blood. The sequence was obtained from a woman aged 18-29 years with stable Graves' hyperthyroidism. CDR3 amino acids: CASSLALGQDYGYTF. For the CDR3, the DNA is TGCGCCAGCAGCTTGGCCTTGGGACAGGACTATGGCTACACCTTC.